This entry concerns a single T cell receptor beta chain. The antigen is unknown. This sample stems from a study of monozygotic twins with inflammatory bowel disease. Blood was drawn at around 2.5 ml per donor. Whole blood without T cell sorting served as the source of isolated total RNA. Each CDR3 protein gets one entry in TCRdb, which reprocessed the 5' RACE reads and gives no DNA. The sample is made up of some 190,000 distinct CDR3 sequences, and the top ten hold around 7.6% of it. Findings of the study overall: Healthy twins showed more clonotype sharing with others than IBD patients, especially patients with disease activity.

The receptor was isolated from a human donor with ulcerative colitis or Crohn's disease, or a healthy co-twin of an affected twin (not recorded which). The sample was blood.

The CDR3 sequence is CASSSKGANQPQHF. V usage is TRBV19 and J usage is TRBJ1-5; TCRdb calls TRBD1, which cannot be checked without DNA. The CDR3 sequence is 14 residues long. From germline, CDR1 is LNHDA and CDR2 SQIVND (reference sequence).